This TCR beta chain was identified in a study of graft-versus-host responses after intestinal transplantation. Study background: The study gave all recipients anti-thymocyte globulin induction, then tacrolimus and steroids for roughly 3 years. General study points: Clonal ratios of graft-versus-host to host-versus-graft in allografts were high for patients exhibiting graft-donor T cell macrochimerism.

V lost 6 bases, J lost 2 bases, and 18 bases lay in between. Germline V gene lookup returns CDR1 MDHEN and CDR2 SYDVKM. This CDR3 region has 16 residues. As concerns this clone: No antigen is known for it.

Profiling relied on immunoSEQ multiplex PCR, and the TCRdb table lists in-frame clones only, not all of them. Here the sample spans roughly 96,000 clones, 91% being singletons. The V gene is TRBV28, the J gene TRBJ2-3, with a weak D call TRBD2 (5 bases). The starting material was unstimulated CD8+ T cells sorted from spleen or lymph node cells, obtained before intestinal transplant. The sequence derives from a human donor who received an intestinal transplant. CDR3 amino acids: CASSLTTSPATDTQYF. CDR3 nucleotides: TGTGCCAGCAGCCTGACTACCTCCCCGGCCACAGATACGCAGTATTTT.